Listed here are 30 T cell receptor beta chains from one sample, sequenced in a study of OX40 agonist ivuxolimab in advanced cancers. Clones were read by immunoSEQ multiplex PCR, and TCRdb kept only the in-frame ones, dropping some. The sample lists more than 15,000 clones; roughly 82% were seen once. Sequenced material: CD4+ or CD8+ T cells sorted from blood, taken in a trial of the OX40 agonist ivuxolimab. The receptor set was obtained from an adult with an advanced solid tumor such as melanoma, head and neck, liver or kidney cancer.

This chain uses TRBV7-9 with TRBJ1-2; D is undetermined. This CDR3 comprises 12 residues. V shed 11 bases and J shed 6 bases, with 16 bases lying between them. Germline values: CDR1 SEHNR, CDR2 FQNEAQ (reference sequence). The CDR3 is CAPVSVGNGYTF. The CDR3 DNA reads TGTGCCCCGGTGTCGGTAGGAAATGGCTACACCTTC.

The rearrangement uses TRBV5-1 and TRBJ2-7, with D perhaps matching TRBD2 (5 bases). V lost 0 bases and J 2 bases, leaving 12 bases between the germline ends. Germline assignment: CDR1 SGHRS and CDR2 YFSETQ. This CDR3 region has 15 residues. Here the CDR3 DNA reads TGCGCCAGCAGCTTGGATGGGAGAAAAACCTACGAGCAGTACTTC. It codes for CASSLDGRKTYEQYF.

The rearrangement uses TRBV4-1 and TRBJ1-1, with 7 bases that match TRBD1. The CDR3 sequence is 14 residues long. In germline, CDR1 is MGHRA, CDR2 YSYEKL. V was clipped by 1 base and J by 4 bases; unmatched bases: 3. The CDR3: CASSQGTGSTEAFF. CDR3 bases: TGCGCCAGCAGCCAAGGGACAGGATCCACTGAAGCTTTCTTT.

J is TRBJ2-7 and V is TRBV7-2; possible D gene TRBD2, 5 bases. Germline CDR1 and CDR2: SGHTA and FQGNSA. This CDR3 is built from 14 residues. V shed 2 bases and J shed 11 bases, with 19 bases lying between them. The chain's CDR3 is CASSLRPPSREKYF. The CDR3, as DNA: TGTGCCAGCAGCTTACGGCCTCCCAGTAGGGAGAAGTACTTC.

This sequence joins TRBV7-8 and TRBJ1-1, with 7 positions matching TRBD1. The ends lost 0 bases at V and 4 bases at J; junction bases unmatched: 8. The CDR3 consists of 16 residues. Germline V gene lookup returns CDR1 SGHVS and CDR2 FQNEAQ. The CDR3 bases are TGTGCCAGCAGCTTAGCCGGGACAGCTGGTCCCACTGAAGCTTTCTTT. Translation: CASSLAGTAGPTEAFF.

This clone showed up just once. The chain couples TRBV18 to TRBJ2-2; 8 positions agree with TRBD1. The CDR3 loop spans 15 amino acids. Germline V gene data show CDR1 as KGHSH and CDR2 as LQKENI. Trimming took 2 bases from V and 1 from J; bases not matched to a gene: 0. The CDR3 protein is CASSPGTGNTGELFF. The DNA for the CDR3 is TGTGCCAGCTCACCAGGGACAGGGAACACCGGGGAGCTGTTTTTT.

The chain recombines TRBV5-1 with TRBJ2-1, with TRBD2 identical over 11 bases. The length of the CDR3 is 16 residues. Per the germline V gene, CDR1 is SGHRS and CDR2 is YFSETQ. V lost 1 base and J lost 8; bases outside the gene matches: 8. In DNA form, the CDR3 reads TGCGCCAGCAGCTTGAGCGCTAGCGGGGGGAGACATGAGCAGTTCTTC. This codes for CASSLSASGGRHEQFF.

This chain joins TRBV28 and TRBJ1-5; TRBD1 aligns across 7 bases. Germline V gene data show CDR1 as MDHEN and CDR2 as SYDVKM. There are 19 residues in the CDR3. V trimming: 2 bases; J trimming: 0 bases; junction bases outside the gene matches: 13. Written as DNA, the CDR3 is TGTGCCAGCAGTTTAGGGGGGTACCGGGACAGAAATAGCAATCAGCCCCAGCATTTT. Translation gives CASSLGGYRDRNSNQPQHF.

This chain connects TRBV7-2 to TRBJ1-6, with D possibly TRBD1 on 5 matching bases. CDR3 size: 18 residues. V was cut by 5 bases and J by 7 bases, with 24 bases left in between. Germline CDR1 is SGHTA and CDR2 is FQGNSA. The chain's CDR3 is CASSPADLPSWGNSPLHF. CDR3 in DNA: TGTGCCAGCAGCCCGGCGGACTTACCCTCCTGGGGGAATTCACCCCTCCACTTT. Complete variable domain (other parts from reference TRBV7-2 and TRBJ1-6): GAGVSQSPSNKVTEKGKDVELRCDPISGHTALYWYRQSLGQGLEFLIYFQGNSAPDKSGLPSDRFSAERTGGSVSTLTIQRTQQEDSAVYLCASSPADLPSWGNSPLHFGNGTRLTVT.

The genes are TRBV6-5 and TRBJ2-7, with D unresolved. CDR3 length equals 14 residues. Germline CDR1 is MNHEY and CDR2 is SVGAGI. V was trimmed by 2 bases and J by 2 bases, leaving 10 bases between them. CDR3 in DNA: TGTGCCAGCAGTTACGGGCGCCGAACCTACGAGCAGTACTTC. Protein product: CASSYGRRTYEQYF.

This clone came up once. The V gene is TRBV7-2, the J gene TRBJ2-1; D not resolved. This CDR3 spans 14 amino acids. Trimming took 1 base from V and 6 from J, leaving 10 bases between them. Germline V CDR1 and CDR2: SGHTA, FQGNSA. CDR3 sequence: CASSLGPHSNEQFF. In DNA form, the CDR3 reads TGTGCCAGCAGCTTAGGGCCCCACAGCAATGAGCAGTTCTTC.

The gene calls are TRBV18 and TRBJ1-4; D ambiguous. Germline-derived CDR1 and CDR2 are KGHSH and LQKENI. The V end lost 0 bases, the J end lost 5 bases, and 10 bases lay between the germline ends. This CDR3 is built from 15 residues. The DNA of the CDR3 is TGTGCCAGCTCACCACCGACACGGAAGAATGAAAAACTGTTTTTT. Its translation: CASSPPTRKNEKLFF.

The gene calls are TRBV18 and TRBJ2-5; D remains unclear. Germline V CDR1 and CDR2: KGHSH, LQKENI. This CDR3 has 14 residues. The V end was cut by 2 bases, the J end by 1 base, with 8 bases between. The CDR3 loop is CASSPDFVQETQYF. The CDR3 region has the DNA TGTGCCAGCTCACCAGACTTTGTCCAAGAGACCCAGTACTTC.

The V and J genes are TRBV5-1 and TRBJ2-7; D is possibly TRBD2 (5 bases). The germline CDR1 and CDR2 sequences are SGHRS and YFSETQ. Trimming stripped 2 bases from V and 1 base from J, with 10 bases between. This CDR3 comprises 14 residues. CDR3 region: CASSLGGPSYEQYF. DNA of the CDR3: TGCGCCAGCAGCTTAGGAGGCCCGTCCTACGAGCAGTACTTC.

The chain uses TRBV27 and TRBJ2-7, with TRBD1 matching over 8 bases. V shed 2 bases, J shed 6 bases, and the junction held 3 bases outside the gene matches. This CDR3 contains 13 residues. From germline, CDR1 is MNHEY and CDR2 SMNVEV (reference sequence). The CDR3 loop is CASSLQTGGEQYF. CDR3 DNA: TGTGCCAGCAGTTTACAAACAGGGGGCGAGCAGTACTTC.

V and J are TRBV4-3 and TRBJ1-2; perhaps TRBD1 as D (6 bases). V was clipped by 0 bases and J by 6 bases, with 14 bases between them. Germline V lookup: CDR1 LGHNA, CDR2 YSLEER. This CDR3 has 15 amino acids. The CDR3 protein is CASSQDPGGRDGYTF. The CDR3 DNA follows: TGCGCCAGCAGCCAAGATCCCGGGGGGCGGGATGGCTACACCTTC.

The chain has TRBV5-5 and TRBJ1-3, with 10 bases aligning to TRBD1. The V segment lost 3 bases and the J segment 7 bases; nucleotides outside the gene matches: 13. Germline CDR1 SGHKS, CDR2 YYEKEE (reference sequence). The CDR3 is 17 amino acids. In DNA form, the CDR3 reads TGTGCCAGCAGCTCTGAGCCGGGACAGGGGCGCACTAACACCATATATTTT. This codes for CASSSEPGQGRTNTIYF.

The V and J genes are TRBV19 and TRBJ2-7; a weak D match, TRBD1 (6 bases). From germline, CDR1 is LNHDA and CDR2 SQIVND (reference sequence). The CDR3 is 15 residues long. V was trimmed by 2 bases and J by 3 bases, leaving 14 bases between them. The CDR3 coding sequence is TGTGCCAGTAGTATACAGCAGGGGTTAAGCTACGAGCAGTACTTC. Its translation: CASSIQQGLSYEQYF.

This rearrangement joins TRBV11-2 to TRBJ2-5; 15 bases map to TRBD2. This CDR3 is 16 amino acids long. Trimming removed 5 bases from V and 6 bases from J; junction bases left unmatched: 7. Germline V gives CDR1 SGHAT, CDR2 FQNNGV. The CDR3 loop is CASSGRTSGGAKTQYF. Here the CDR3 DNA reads TGTGCCAGCAGCGGCAGGACTAGCGGGGGGGCAAAGACCCAGTACTTC.

The CDR3 is CASSLELNRETDTQYF. The CDR3 DNA reads as TGTGCCAGCAGCTTAGAGTTGAATAGGGAAACAGATACGCAGTATTTT. The rearrangement links TRBV7-8 to TRBJ2-3, with D unclear. Germline V gene data show CDR1 as SGHVS and CDR2 as FQNEAQ. The length of the CDR3 is 16 residues. V was clipped by 1 base and J by 3 bases, with 14 bases between them.

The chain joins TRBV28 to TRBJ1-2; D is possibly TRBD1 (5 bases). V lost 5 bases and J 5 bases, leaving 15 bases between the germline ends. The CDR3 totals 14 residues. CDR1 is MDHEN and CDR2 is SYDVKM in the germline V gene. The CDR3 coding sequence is TGTGCCAGCAGTCCCCCAGGGAATCCATATGGCTACACCTTC. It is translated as CASSPPGNPYGYTF.

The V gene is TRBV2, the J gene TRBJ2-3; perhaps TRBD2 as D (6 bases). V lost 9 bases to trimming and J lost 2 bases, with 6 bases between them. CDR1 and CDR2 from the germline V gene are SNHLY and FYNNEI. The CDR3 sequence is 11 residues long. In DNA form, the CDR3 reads TGTGCCAGGGGACTCACAGATACGCAGTATTTT. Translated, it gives CARGLTDTQYF.

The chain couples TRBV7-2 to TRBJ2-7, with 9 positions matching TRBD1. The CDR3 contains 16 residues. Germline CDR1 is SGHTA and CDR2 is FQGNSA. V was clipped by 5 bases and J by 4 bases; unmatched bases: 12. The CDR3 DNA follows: TGTGCCAGCAGCCCTAGGTGGGGACAGGGTCGTTACGAGCAGTACTTC. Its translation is CASSPRWGQGRYEQYF.

In nucleotides, the CDR3 is TGTGCCAGCTCCAAACGGGGCCACGAGCAGTACTTC. Residues: CASSKRGHEQYF. The chain is built from TRBV21-1 and TRBJ2-7. TRBV21-1 is termed a pseudogene. This CDR3 is 12 amino acids long.

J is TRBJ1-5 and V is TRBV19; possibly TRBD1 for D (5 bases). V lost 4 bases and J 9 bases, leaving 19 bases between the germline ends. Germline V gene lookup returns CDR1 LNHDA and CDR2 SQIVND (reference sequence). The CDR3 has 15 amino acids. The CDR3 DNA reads TGTGCCAGTAGTACCCTCAAGGACGGGGGTGGGCCCCAGCATTTT. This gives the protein CASSTLKDGGGPQHF.

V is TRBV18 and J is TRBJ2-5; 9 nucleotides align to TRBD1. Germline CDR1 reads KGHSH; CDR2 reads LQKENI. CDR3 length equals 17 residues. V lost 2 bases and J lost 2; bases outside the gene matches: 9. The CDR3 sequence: CASSPRWPGQGQETQYF. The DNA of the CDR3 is TGTGCCAGCTCACCAAGGTGGCCGGGACAGGGACAAGAGACCCAGTACTTC.

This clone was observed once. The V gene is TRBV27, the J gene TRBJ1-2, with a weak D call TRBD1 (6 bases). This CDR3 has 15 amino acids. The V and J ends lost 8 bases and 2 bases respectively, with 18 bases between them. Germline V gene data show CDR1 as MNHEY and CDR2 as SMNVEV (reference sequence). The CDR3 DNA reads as TGTGCCAGCGGACTATTTGGACAGATGAACTATGGCTACACCTTC. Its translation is CASGLFGQMNYGYTF.

CDR3 amino acids: CATSKGDTYEQYF. The CDR3 coding sequence is TGTGCCACCAGCAAGGGGGACACCTACGAGCAGTACTTC. This chain connects TRBV15 to TRBJ2-7, with D perhaps TRBD1 (6 bases). V dropped 4 bases and J dropped 2 bases, with 9 bases sitting between them. The CDR3 length is 13 residues. Germline V gene lookup returns CDR1 LNHNV and CDR2 YYDKDF (reference sequence).

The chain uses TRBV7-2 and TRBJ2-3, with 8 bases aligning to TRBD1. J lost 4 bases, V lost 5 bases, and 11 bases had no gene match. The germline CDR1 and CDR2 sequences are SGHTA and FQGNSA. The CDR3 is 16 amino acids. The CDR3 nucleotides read TGTGCCAGCAGCAGTTCCGGGACAGGACTTGCAGATACGCAGTATTTT. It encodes CASSSSGTGLADTQYF.

The CDR3 reads CASSTVSYNSPLHF. The CDR3 bases are TGTGCCAGTAGTACAGTCTCCTATAATTCACCCCTCCACTTT. The chain couples TRBV19 to TRBJ1-6; no clear D. V lost 4 bases and J 0 bases, leaving 4 bases between the germline ends. Germline CDR1 is LNHDA and CDR2 is SQIVND (reference sequence). The CDR3 has 14 amino acids.